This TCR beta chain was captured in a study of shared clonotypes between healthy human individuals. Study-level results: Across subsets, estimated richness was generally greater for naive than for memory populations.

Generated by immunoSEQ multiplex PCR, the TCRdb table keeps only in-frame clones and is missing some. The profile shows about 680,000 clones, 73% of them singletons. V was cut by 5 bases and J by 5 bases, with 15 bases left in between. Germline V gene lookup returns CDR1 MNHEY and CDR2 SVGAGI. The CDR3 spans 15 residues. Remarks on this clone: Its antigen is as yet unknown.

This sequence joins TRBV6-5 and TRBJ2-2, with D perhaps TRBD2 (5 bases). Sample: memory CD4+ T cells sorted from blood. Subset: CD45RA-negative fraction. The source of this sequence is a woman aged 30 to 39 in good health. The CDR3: CASSPQPPGTGELFF. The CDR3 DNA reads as TGTGCCAGCAGTCCCCAGCCCCCGGGGACCGGGGAGCTGTTTTTT.